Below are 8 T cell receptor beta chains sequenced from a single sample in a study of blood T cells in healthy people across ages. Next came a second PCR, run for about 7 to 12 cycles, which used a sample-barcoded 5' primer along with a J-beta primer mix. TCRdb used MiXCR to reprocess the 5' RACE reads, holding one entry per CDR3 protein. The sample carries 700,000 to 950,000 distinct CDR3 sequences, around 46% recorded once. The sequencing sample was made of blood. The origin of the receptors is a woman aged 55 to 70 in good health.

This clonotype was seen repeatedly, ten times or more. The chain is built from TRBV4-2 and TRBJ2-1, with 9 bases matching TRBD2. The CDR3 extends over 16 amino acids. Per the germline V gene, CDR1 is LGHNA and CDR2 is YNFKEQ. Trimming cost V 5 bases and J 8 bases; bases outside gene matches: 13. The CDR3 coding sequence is TGTGCCAGCAGCTCGGGTAGCGGGAGCGGTTTGTATGAGCAGTTCTTC. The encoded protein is CASSSGSGSGLYEQFF.

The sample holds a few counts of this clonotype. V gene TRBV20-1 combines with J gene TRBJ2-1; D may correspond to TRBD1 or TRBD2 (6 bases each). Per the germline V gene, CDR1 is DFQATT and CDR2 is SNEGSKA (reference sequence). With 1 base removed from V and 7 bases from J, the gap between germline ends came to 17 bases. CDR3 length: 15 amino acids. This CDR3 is CSARATGRTYNEQFF. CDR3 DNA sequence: TGCAGTGCTAGAGCTACAGGGAGGACTTATAATGAGCAGTTCTTC.

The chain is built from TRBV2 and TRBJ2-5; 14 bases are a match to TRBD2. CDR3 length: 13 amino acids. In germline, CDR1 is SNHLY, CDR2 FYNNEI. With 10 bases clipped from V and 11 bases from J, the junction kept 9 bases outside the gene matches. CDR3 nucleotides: TGTGCCACGACTAGCGGGAGGGCATATGAGCAGTACTTC. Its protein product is CATTSGRAYEQYF.

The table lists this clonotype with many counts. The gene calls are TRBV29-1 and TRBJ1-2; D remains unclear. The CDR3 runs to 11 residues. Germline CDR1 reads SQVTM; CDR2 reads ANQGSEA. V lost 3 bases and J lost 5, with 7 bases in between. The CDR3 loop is CSVDAVYGYTF. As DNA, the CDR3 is TGCAGCGTTGATGCGGTATATGGCTACACCTTC.

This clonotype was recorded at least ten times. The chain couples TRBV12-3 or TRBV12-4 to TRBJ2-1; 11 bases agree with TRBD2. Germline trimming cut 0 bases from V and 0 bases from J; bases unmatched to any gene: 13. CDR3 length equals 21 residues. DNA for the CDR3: TGTGCCAGCAGTTTAGCGCGTCCCACTAGCGGGGGTGCCAGCTCCTACAATGAGCAGTTCTTC. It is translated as CASSLARPTSGGASSYNEQFF.

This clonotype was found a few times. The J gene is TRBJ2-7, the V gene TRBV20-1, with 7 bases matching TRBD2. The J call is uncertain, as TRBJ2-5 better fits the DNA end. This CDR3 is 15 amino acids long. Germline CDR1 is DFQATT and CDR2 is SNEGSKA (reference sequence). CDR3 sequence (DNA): TGCAGTGCTAGAGACGGGACTACACCGGAGGAGACCCAGTACTTC. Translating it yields CSARDGTTPEETQYF.

CDR3 region: CASSQDVSGGRLSYEQYF. CDR3 sequence (DNA): TGCGCCAGCAGCCAAGATGTCTCTGGCGGGAGGCTCTCCTACGAGCAGTACTTC. The chain couples TRBV4-3 to TRBJ2-7; 8 bases line up with TRBD2. Trimming at V came to 0 bases and at J to 0 bases, leaving 10 bases not matched to a gene. The CDR3 is made up of 18 amino acids. Germline CDR1 is LGHNA and CDR2 is YSLEER.

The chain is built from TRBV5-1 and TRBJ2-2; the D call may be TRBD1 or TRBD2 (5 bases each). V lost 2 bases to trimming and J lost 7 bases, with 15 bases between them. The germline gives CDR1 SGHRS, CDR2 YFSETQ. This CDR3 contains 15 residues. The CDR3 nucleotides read TGCGCCAGCAGCTTCCAGGGACCGCGGGTCGGGGAGCTGTTTTTT. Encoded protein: CASSFQGPRVGELFF.